This entry lists 26 T cell receptor beta chains sequenced from one sample in a study of T cells after yellow fever vaccination. MiXCR, run by TCRdb on the 5' RACE reads, gives a single entry per CDR3 protein. The sample contains around 400,000 distinct CDR3 sequences, approximately 10% of which appear only once. The source was PBMCs, collected on the day of the first yellow fever vaccination. The receptors shown here come from a man between 18 and 29 years old who received the YFV17D yellow fever vaccine.

This clonotype has just a few counts. The chain employs TRBV7-2 and TRBJ2-7; TRBD1 might be the D (6 bases). This CDR3 spans 13 amino acids. Trimming cost V 6 bases and J 6 bases, with 15 bases left between them. Germline CDR1 SGHTA, CDR2 FQGNSA. CDR3 sequence reads: CASSGDTLAEQYF. CDR3 nucleotide sequence: TGTGCCAGCAGTGGGGACACCCTCGCCGAGCAGTACTTC.

This clonotype appeared a few times. This CDR3 is CSAESRGQGDEQYF. The CDR3 region has the DNA TGCAGTGCTGAAAGTAGGGGACAGGGTGACGAGCAGTACTTC. This chain uses TRBV20-1 with TRBJ2-7; 9 positions match TRBD1. Germline V gene sequence: CDR1 DFQATT, CDR2 SNEGSKA (reference sequence). The V and J ends lost 5 bases and 5 bases, in that order; junction bases with no gene match: 10. This CDR3 region has 14 residues.

The rearrangement links TRBV5-1 to TRBJ1-1; tentative D call: TRBD1 (5 bases). This CDR3 has 16 amino acids. Germline CDR1 and CDR2: SGHRS and YFSETQ. Trimming pared 4 bases from V and 0 bases from J, leaving 16 bases between. Here the CDR3 reads CASSPPSLGVNTEAFF. In nucleotides, the CDR3 is TGCGCCAGCAGCCCCCCGAGTCTGGGGGTGAACACTGAAGCTTTCTTT.

This clonotype was observed a single time. The rearrangement joins TRBV19 to TRBJ2-5; 7 bases align to TRBD2. The V gene end was trimmed by 3 bases and the J gene end by 2 bases; junction bases not matched to a gene: 6. This CDR3 has 15 amino acids. Germline-derived CDR1 and CDR2 are LNHDA and SQIVND (reference sequence). In nucleotides, the CDR3 is TGTGCCAGTAGTATGGGAGGGACCCTACAAGAGACCCAGTACTTC. Protein sequence: CASSMGGTLQETQYF.

This clonotype occurred a few times. In this CDR3 the conserved last residue, phenylalanine or tryptophan, is missing, so a read error is likely. The limits of the CDR3 on the DNA are not certain, so only TCRdb's listed CDR3 is given. This chain connects TRBV19 to TRBJ2-7. From germline, CDR1 is LNHDA and CDR2 SQIVND (reference sequence). 8 amino acids form the CDR3, both terminal residues included. The CDR3 sequence is CASSTKAD.

This chain uses TRBV10-3 with TRBJ2-7; D not certain. V was trimmed by 5 bases and J by 3 bases, leaving 5 bases between them. The CDR3 totals 11 residues. Per germline, CDR1 ENHRY and CDR2 SYGVKD. This chain's CDR3 is CAISSVYEQYF. CDR3 DNA: TGTGCCATCAGTTCGGTCTACGAGCAGTACTTC.

This chain uses TRBV27 with TRBJ2-1; TRBD2 matches at 8 bases. The J segment lost 0 bases and the V segment lost 2 bases, leaving 9 bases of the junction unmatched. The V gene's germline CDR1 is MNHEY and CDR2 SMNVEV (reference sequence). This CDR3 region has 18 residues. As DNA, the CDR3 is TGTGCCAGCAGTTTAGGAGCGGGGGACCCGAGCTCCTACAATGAGCAGTTCTTC. It specifies CASSLGAGDPSSYNEQFF.

This clonotype was observed a few times. This chain uses TRBV18 with TRBJ2-2; TRBD1 matches 8 bases. The CDR3 is 15 residues long. Germline-derived CDR1 and CDR2 are KGHSH and LQKENI. With V trimmed by 5 bases and J by 5 bases, 7 bases remained unmatched. This chain's CDR3 is CASSSGTGWTGELFF. Here the CDR3 DNA reads TGTGCCAGCTCATCCGGGACAGGATGGACCGGGGAGCTGTTTTTT.

The chain has TRBV28 and TRBJ2-1; D call uncertain. The CDR3 length is 16 residues. Germline assignment: CDR1 MDHEN and CDR2 SYDVKM. V gave up 3 bases and J gave up 6 bases, with 18 bases separating them. CDR3 region: CASSFPQLRDLNEQFF. The CDR3 nucleotides read TGTGCCAGCAGTTTCCCCCAGCTACGAGATCTCAATGAGCAGTTCTTC. The whole variable domain, remainder taken from reference TRBV28 and TRBJ2-1, is DVKVTQSSRYLVKRTGEKVFLECVQDMDHENMFWYRQDPGLGLRLIYFSYDVKMKEKGDIPEGYSVSREKKERFSLILESASTNQTSMYLCASSFPQLRDLNEQFFGPGTRLTVL.

This clonotype was detected only a few times. The chain couples TRBV4-2 to TRBJ1-5, with 7 bases matching TRBD1. Looked up from germline, CDR1 is LGHNA and CDR2 is YNFKEQ. V lost 0 bases to trimming and J lost 6 bases; unmatched junction nucleotides: 8. This CDR3 region has 16 residues. DNA for the CDR3: TGTGCCAGCAGCCAAGATATCCAGGGGGGCCTTCAGCCCCAGCATTTT. Its translation is CASSQDIQGGLQPQHF.

The chain couples TRBV7-2 to TRBJ1-5; D perhaps matches TRBD1 (6 bases). Germline V gene lookup returns CDR1 SGHTA and CDR2 FQGNSA. The length of the CDR3 is 15 residues. Trimming cost V 6 bases and J 2 bases, with 14 bases left between them. In DNA form, the CDR3 reads TGTGCCAGCAGGTCAGGGGCAGGGGGCAATCAGCCCCAGCATTTT. This gives the protein CASRSGAGGNQPQHF. Variable domain in full (rest from reference TRBV7-2 and TRBJ1-5): GAGVSQSPSNKVTEKGKDVELRCDPISGHTALYWYRQSLGQGLEFLIYFQGNSAPDKSGLPSDRFSAERTGGSVSTLTIQRTQQEDSAVYLCASRSGAGGNQPQHFGDGTRLSIL.

This clonotype appeared once. This chain joins TRBV13 and TRBJ2-3; D perhaps matches TRBD2 (7 bases). CDR1 and CDR2 (germline): PRHDT, FYEKMQ (reference sequence). V was trimmed by 2 bases and J by 2 bases, leaving 14 bases between them. This CDR3 region has 16 residues. For the CDR3, the DNA is TGTGCCAGCAGCTTAAGGGCGGGGGCGTCCACAGATACGCAGTATTTT. It translates to CASSLRAGASTDTQYF. Variable domain in full (rest from reference TRBV13 and TRBJ2-3): AAGVIQSPRHLIKEKRETATLKCYPIPRHDTVYWYQQGPGQDPQFLISFYEKMQSDKGSIPDRFSAQQFSDYHSELNMSSLELGDSALYFCASSLRAGASTDTQYFGPGTRLTVL.

This clonotype occurred many times. This chain links TRBV20-1 with TRBJ2-3; unclear D gene. The CDR3 spans 15 residues. Trimming removed 6 bases at V and 5 bases at J, with 21 bases between. Germline V CDR1 and CDR2: DFQATT, SNEGSKA (reference sequence). CDR3 sequence (DNA): TGCAGTGCCCCCAGCCCAAGCATCGGTGGAGATACGCAGTATTTT. Amino acid sequence: CSAPSPSIGGDTQYF.

This clonotype was seen more than once but under ten times. This chain joins TRBV27 and TRBJ1-1, with D possibly TRBD1 on 5 matching bases. This CDR3 is 15 amino acids long. Germline V gives CDR1 MNHEY, CDR2 SMNVEV (reference sequence). Trimming stripped 6 bases from V and 1 base from J, with 15 bases between. CDR3 in DNA: TGTGCCAGCAGGGCGCGCGGGGCGGAGAACACTGAAGCTTTCTTT. This translates into CASRARGAENTEAFF.

The sample holds a few counts of this clonotype. The CDR3 here is CSARVIAVGRNEQFF. CDR3 nucleotide sequence: TGCAGTGCTAGAGTGATAGCGGTGGGGAGGAATGAGCAGTTCTTC. The rearrangement joins TRBV20-1 to TRBJ2-1; D possibly corresponds to TRBD2 (6 bases). The germline gives CDR1 DFQATT, CDR2 SNEGSKA (reference sequence). The length of the CDR3 is 15 residues. V gave up 1 base and J gave up 7 bases, with 17 bases separating them.

The chain couples TRBV29-1 to TRBJ2-3, with D maybe TRBD1 (5 bases). Germline loops: CDR1 SQVTM, CDR2 ANQGSEA. The CDR3 is 14 amino acids. The V end was cut by 5 bases, the J end by 2 bases, with 14 bases between. The chain's CDR3 is CSVNPGALTDTQYF. CDR3 coding DNA: TGCAGCGTTAACCCTGGGGCCCTCACAGATACGCAGTATTTT.

J is TRBJ2-3 and V is TRBV20-1; weak D call: TRBD2 (7 bases). Trimming shortened V by 5 bases and J by 3 bases, and 18 bases separated the two germline ends. CDR1 DFQATT and CDR2 SNEGSKA come from the germline V gene (reference sequence). This CDR3 contains 15 residues. The CDR3 bases are TGCAGTGCTGGGGGTGGGGGGGCTTCTACAGATACGCAGTATTTT. Protein: CSAGGGGASTDTQYF.

This clonotype was counted between two and nine times. The chain couples TRBV4-3 to TRBJ1-3; D is uncertain. V gave up 0 bases and J gave up 0 bases, with 9 bases separating them. The CDR3 sequence is 16 residues long. Germline V gene data show CDR1 as LGHNA and CDR2 as YSLEER. CDR3 sequence: CASSQDRRLSGNTIYF. DNA of the CDR3: TGCGCCAGCAGCCAAGATCGGAGACTCTCTGGAAACACCATATATTTT.

The chain has TRBV7-2 and TRBJ2-2; a weak D match, TRBD1 (5 bases). V was shortened by 6 bases and J by 6 bases, with 17 bases between the two germline ends. In germline, CDR1 is SGHTA, CDR2 FQGNSA. The CDR3 covers 15 residues. The CDR3 is CASSDTYRSPGELFF. The CDR3, as DNA: TGTGCCAGCAGTGACACCTACAGGTCTCCCGGGGAGCTGTTTTTT.

This clonotype has more than one count but fewer than ten. The rearrangement links TRBV11-2 to TRBJ1-1, with no clear D. V was clipped by 6 bases and J by 1 base, with 9 bases between them. CDR1 is SGHAT and CDR2 is FQNNGV in the germline V gene. The CDR3 has 13 amino acids. The CDR3 loop reads CASSFTWNTEAFF. The CDR3 bases are TGTGCCAGCAGTTTCACATGGAACACTGAAGCTTTCTTT.

This clonotype appeared many times. The J gene is TRBJ2-2, the V gene TRBV5-1; D possibly matches TRBD1 or TRBD2 (5 bases each). The germline V gene encodes CDR1 SGHRS and CDR2 YFSETQ. CDR3 length equals 15 residues. Trimming shortened V by 0 bases and J by 6 bases, and 12 bases separated the two germline ends. The CDR3 DNA is TGCGCCAGCAGCTTGGCGGGACCCGGATCCGGGGAGCTGTTTTTT. It is translated as CASSLAGPGSGELFF.

The rearrangement uses TRBV12-3 or TRBV12-4 and TRBJ1-4; 8 nucleotides match TRBD1. CDR3 length equals 15 residues. Germline trimming cut 6 bases from V and 3 bases from J; bases unmatched to any gene: 6. CDR3 nucleotides: TGTGCCAGCAGACCCTTGACAGGGGCTAATGAAAAACTGTTTTTT. This gives the protein CASRPLTGANEKLFF.

This clonotype turned up a few times. The chain couples TRBV7-9 to TRBJ2-5; D is perhaps TRBD1 (5 bases). Germline V gives CDR1 SEHNR, CDR2 FQNEAQ (reference sequence). V lost 5 bases and J lost 4, with 17 bases in between. CDR3 length equals 15 residues. CDR3 DNA sequence: TGTGCCAGCAGCCCCCGGTCCAGGGTTAGAGAGACCCAGTACTTC. It is translated as CASSPRSRVRETQYF. Full variable domain (remainder filled in from reference TRBV7-9 and TRBJ2-5): DTGVSQNPRHKITKRGQNVTFRCDPISEHNRLYWYRQTLGQGPEFLTYFQNEAQLEKSRLLSDRFSAERPKGSFSTLEIQRTEQGDSAMYLCASSPRSRVRETQYFGPGTRLLVL.

There are a few counts of this clonotype. The chain combines TRBV29-1 with TRBJ2-1; perhaps TRBD2 as D (6 bases). V lost 5 bases and J lost 0, with 11 bases in between. Germline assignment: CDR1 SQVTM and CDR2 ANQGSEA. This CDR3 region has 14 residues. The chain's CDR3 is CSVSAGSSYNEQFF. In DNA, the CDR3 is TGCAGCGTTTCTGCGGGGAGCTCCTACAATGAGCAGTTCTTC.

The rearrangement joins TRBV29-1 to TRBJ2-2, with no clear D. The V and J ends lost 8 bases and 6 bases respectively, with 16 bases between them. This CDR3 is built from 13 residues. Looked up from germline, CDR1 is SQVTM and CDR2 is ANQGSEA. CDR3 region: CSNGPMVSGELFF. The CDR3 coding sequence is TGCAGCAACGGACCGATGGTTTCCGGGGAGCTGTTTTTT.

This clonotype was found a few times. The chain uses TRBV5-6 and TRBJ2-7; a weak D match, TRBD1 (6 bases). Deletions cut 0 bases from V and 4 bases from J, with 17 bases between. Germline V gene lookup returns CDR1 SGHDT and CDR2 YYEEEE. This CDR3 comprises 16 residues. Here the CDR3 reads CASSLGAGVISYEQYV. In DNA form, the CDR3 reads TGTGCCAGCAGCTTGGGTGCAGGGGTTATTTCTTACGAGCAGTACGTC.